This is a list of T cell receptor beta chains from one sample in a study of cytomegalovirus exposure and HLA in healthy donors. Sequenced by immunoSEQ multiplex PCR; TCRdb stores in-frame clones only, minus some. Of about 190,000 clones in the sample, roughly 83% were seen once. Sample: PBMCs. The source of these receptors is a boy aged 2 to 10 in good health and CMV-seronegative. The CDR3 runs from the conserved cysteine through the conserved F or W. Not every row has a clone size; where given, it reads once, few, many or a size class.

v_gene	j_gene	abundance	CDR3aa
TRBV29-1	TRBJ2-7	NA	CSVKGQGAYEQYF
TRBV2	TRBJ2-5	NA	CASSIAGGAGETQYF
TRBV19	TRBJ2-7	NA	CASSIGRGGVYEQYF
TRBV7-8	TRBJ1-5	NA	CASSLGPGNNQPQHF
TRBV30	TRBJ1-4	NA	CAWSKDSNEKLFF
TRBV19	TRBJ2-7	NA	CASSIGAGTYEQYF
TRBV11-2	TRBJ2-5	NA	CASSRVEDQETQYF
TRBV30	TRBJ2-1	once	CAWQTAQGQFF
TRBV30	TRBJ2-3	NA	CAWSLRTGRTDTQYF
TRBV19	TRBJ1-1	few	CATGTGVEAFF
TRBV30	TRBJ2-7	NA	CAWSEGSGSLDEQYF
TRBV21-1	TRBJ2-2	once	CASSPSGITGELFF
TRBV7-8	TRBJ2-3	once	CASSYSLRVQDTQYF
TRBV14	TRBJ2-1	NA	CASSQERTKQFF
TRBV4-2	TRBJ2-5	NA	CASSQGQDITETQYF
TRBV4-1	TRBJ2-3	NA	CASSFISVPSSTDTQYF
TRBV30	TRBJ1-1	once	CAWAPGHGFEAFF
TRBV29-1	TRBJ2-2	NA	CSVAPVVTGELFF
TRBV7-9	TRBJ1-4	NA	CASSLPKGGVRGEKLFF
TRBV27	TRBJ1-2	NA	CASRRQSFSYGYTF
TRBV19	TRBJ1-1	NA	CASSRGTEAFF
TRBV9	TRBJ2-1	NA	CASSAPGSYNEQFF
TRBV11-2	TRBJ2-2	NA	CASSLQGIGELFF
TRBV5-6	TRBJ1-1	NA	CASSFTGYYTEAFF
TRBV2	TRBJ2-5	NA	CASSEALQGPETQYF
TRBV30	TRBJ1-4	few	CAWNKDRTGEKLFF
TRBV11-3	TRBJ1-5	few	CASSPFSEPQHF
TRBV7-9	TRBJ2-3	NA	CASSLSSGGLFGDTQYF
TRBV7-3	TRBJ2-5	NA	CASSSSWQETQYF
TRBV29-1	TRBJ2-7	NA	CSVVLAGVGEQYF
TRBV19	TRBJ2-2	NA	CASSFLGRGRAGELFF
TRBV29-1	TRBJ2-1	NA	CSVVSLTSYNEQFF
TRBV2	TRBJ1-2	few	CASSVGPYGYTF
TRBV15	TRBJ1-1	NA	CATSSPGGAGTEAFF
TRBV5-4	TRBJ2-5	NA	CASSFLETQYF
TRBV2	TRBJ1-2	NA	CASSWAGTGGSSNYGYTF
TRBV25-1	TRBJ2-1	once	CASSKSNEQFF
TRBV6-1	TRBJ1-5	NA	CASSEVPLQPQHF
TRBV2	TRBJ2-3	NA	CASSERGTTDTQYF
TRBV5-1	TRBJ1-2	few	CASSLLGGRPSSDGYTF
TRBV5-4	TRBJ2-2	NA	CASSPFPGGRNTGELFF
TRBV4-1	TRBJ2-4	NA	CASSQIGNIQYF
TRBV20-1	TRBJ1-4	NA	CSASSPPELFF
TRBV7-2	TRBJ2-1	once	CASSLGGLNEQFF
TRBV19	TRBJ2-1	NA	CASSTTGVSYNEQFF
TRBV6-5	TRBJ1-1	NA	CASHRTGVNTEAFF
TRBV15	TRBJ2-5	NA	CATSRDLAGGQETQYF
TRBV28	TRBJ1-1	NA	CACRGVNTEAFF
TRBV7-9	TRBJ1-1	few	CASSSQGEAFF
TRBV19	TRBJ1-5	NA	CASSTRTGGVVSNQPQHF